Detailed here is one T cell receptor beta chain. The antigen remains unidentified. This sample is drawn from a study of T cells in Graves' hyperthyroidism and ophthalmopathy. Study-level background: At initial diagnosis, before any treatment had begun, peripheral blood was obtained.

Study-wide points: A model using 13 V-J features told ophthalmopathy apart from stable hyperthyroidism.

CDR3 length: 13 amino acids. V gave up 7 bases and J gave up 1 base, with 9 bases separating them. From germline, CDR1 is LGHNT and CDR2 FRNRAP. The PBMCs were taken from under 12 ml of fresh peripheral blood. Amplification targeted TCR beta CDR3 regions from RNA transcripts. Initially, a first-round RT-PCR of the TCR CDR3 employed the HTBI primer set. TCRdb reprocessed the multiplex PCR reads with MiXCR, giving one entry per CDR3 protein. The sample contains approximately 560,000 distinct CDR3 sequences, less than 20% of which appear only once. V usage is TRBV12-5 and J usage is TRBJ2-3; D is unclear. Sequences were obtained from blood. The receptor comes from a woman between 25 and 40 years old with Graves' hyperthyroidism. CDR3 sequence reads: CASVVRGTDTQYF. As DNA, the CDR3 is TGTGCTAGTGTCGTCCGGGGCACAGATACGCAGTATTTT.